This T cell receptor beta chain was profiled in a study of CD4 T cell repertoires and nickel (dated by TCRdb to 2019 to 2021). Concerning this clonotype itself: Its antigen remains unidentified. No quality values exist for individual bases; no much larger clone is one base distant.

Library preparation used RT-PCR. Instrument on record: Illumina MiSeq. Through fastp at Q25 and MiXCR, TCRdb rebuilt clones from the public reads, retaining in-frame beta chains. When rows share a CDR3 protein, they turn into one entry using the most common DNA and genes. This sample lists about 620 distinct CDR3 sequences; around 40% were detected once. About an eighth of the sample comes from the top ten. The sequenced sample consisted of CD4+ T cells from blood, not recorded whether cultured. The sequence was collected from a human donor in a nickel allergy study, with or without nickel allergy (not recorded which). It is not recorded whether this sample comes from one donor or several.

The nucleotide sequence is TGCGCCAGCAGACGACTTTGGGGGACGTCCAGCTCTGGGGCCAACGTCCTGACTTTC. This sequence encodes CASRRLWGTSSSGANVLTF. The chain joins TRBV4-1 to TRBJ2-6; the D gene is tentatively TRBD1 or TRBD2, each matching 5 bases. As encoded in the germline V gene, CDR1 is MGHRA while CDR2 is YSYEKL. Cut back by 6 bases and 0 bases, the V and J ends lie 21 bases apart. The CDR3 has 19 amino acids, counting the end cysteine and phenylalanine. CDR3 DNA only is kept here, 57 bases in frame from base 1.